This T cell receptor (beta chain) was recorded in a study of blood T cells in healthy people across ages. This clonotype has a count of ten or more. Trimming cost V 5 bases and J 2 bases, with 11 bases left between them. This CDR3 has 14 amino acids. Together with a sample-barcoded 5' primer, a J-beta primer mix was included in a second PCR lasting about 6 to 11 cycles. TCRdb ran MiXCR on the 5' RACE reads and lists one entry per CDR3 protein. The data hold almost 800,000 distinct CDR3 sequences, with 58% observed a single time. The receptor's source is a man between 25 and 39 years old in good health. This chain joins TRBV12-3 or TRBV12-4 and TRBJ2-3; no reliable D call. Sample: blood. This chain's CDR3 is CASSHTEYTDTQYF. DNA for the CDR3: TGTGCCAGCAGTCATACAGAATACACAGATACGCAGTATTTT.